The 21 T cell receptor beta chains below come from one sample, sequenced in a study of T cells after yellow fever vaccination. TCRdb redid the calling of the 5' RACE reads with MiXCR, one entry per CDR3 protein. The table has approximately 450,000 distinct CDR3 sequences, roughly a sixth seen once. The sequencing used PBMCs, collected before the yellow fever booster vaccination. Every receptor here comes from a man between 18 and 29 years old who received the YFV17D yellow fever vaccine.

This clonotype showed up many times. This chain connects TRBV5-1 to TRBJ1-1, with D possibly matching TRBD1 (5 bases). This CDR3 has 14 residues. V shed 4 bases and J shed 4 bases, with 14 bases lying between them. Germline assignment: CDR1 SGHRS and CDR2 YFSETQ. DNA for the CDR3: TGCGCCAGCAGCCGCCTCGACAGTTCCACTGAAGCTTTCTTT. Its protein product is CASSRLDSSTEAFF.

The CDR3 sequence: CASSFKTADTQYF. CDR3 DNA sequence: TGTGCCAGCAGCTTCAAGACCGCAGATACGCAGTATTTT. The V call is TRBV7-2, the J call TRBJ2-3; D not resolved. CDR3 length equals 13 residues. The ends were cut back, 3 bases at V and 4 bases at J, with 8 bases in the middle. The germline V gene has CDR1 SGHTA and CDR2 FQGNSA.

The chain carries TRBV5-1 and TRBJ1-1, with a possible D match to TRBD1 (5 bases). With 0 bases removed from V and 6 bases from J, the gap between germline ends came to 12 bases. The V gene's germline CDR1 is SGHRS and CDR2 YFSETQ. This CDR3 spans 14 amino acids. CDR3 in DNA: TGCGCCAGCAGCTTGGACGGGGGTGGGCCTGAAGCTTTCTTT. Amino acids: CASSLDGGGPEAFF. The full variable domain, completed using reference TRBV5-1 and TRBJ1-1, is KAGVTQTPRYLIKTRGQQVTLSCSPISGHRSVSWYQQTPGQGLQFLFEYFSETQRNKGNFPGRFSGRQFSNSRSEMNVSTLELGDSALYLCASSLDGGGPEAFFGQGTRLTVV.

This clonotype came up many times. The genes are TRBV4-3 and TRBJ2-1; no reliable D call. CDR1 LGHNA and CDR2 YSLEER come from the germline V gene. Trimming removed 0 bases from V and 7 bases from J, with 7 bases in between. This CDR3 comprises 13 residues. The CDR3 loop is CASSQDPNNEQFF. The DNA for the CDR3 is TGCGCCAGCAGCCAAGATCCCAATAATGAGCAGTTCTTC.

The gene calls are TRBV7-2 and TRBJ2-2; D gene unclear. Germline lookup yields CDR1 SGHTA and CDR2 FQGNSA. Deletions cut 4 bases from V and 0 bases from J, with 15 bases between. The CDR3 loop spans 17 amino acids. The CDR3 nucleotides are TGTGCCAGCAGCTCGTCTACCGGGTTAACGAACACCGGGGAGCTGTTTTTT. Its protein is CASSSSTGLTNTGELFF.

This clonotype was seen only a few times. CDR3: CASSRNLQGSHEQYF. In DNA, the CDR3 is TGCGCCAGCAGCCGGAACCTACAGGGATCCCACGAGCAGTACTTC. The chain joins TRBV4-1 to TRBJ2-7; maybe TRBD1 (6 bases). Trimming pared 4 bases from V and 5 bases from J, leaving 18 bases between. This CDR3 is 15 amino acids long. Germline CDR1 is MGHRA and CDR2 is YSYEKL.

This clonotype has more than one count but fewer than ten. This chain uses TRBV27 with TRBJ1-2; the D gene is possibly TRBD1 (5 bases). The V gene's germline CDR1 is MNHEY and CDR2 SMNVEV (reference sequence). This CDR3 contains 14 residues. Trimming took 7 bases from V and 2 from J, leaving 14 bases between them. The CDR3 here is CASTPLWGNYGYTF. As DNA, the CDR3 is TGTGCCAGCACCCCTCTTTGGGGGAACTATGGCTACACCTTC.

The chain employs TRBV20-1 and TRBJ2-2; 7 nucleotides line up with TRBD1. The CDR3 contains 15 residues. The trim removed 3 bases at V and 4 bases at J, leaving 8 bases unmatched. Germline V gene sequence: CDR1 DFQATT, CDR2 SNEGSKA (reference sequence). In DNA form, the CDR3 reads TGCAGTGCTAGGGCAGGGGGTGACAGCACCGGGGAGCTGTTTTTT. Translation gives CSARAGGDSTGELFF.

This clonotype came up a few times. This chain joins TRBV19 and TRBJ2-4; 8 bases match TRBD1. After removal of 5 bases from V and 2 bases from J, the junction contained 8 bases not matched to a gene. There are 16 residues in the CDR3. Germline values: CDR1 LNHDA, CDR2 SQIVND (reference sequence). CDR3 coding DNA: TGTGCCAGTAGTTTTCCGACAGGGGTGACCAAAAACATTCAGTACTTC. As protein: CASSFPTGVTKNIQYF.

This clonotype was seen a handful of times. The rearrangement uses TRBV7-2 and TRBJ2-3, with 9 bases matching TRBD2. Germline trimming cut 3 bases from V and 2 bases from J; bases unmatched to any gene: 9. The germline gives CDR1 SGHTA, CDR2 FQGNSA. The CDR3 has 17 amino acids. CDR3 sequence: CASSFPAIAGVTDTQYF. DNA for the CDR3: TGTGCCAGCAGCTTCCCCGCGATAGCGGGGGTCACAGATACGCAGTATTTT.

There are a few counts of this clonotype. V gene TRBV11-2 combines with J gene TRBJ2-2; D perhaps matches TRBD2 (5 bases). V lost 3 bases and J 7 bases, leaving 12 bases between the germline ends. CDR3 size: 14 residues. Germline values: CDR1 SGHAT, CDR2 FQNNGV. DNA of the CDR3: TGTGCCAGCAGCTTTTTAGAGCGGTTCGGGGAGCTGTTTTTT. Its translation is CASSFLERFGELFF.

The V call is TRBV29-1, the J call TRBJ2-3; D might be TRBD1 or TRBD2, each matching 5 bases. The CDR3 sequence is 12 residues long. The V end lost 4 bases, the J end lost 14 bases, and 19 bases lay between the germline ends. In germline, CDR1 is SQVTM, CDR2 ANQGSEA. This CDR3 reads CSVGGIGTERYF. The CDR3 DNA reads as TGCAGCGTTGGGGGAATAGGGACCGAACGGTATTTT.

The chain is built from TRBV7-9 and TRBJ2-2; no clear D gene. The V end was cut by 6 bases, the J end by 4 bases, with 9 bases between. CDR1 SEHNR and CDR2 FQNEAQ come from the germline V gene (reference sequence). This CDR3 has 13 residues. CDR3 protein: CASSWSVTGELFF. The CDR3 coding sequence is TGTGCCAGCAGTTGGAGTGTCACCGGGGAGCTGTTTTTT.

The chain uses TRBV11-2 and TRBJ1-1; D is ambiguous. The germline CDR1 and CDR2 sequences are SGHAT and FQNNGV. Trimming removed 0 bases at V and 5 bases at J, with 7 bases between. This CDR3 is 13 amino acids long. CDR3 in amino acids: CASSLELTTEAFF. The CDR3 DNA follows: TGTGCCAGCAGCTTAGAGCTCACGACTGAAGCTTTCTTT.

DNA for the CDR3: TGTGCCAGCAGTCCCCGGGGAGGGTTCGGCACCGGGGAGCTGTTTTTT. This encodes CASSPRGGFGTGELFF. This sequence joins TRBV6-2 or TRBV6-3 and TRBJ2-2; the match to TRBD2 covers 7 bases. The length of the CDR3 is 16 residues. Germline loops: CDR1 MNHEY, CDR2 SVGEGT. After removal of 5 bases from V and 4 bases from J, the junction contained 10 bases not matched to a gene.

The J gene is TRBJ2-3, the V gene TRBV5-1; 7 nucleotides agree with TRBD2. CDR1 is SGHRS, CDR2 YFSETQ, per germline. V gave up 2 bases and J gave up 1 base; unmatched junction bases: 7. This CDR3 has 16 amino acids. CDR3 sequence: CASSFAMAGGTDTQYF. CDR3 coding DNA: TGCGCCAGCAGCTTCGCCATGGCGGGGGGCACAGATACGCAGTATTTT.

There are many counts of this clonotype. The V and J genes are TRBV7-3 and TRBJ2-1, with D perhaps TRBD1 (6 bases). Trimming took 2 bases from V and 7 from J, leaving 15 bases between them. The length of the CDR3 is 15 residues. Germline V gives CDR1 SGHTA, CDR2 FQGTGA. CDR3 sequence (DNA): TGTGCCAGCAGCTTACAGGGGAACGGTAATAATGAGCAGTTCTTC. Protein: CASSLQGNGNNEQFF.

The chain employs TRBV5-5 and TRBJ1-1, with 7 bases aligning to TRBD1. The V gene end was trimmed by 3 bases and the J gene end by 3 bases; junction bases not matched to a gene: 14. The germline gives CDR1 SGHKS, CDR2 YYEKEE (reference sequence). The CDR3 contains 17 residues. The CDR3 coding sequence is TGTGCCAGCAGCTCCCTCAGGACAGGCAGGGGGGACACTGAAGCTTTCTTT. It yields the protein CASSSLRTGRGDTEAFF.

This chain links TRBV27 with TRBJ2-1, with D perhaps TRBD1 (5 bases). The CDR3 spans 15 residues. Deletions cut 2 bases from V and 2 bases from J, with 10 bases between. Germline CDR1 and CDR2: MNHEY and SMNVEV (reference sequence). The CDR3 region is CASSLRRVTYNEQFF. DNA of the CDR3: TGTGCCAGCAGTTTACGCAGGGTTACCTACAATGAGCAGTTCTTC.

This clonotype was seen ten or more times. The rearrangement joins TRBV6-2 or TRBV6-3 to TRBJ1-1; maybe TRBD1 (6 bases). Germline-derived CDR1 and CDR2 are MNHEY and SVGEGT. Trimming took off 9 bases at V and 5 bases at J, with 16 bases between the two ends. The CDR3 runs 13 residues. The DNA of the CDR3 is TGTGCCAGTTGGGACACAGACGGGACTGAAGCTTTCTTT. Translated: CASWDTDGTEAFF.

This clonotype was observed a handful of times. CDR3 sequence (DNA): TGTGCCAGCAGCCAGTCCGGGCCTAATACGCAGTATTTT. It is translated as CASSQSGPNTQYF. The chain combines TRBV3-1 with TRBJ2-3; no clear D gene. V lost 3 bases and J 7 bases, leaving 11 bases between the germline ends. The CDR3 covers 13 residues. CDR1 LGHDT and CDR2 YNNKEL come from the germline V gene (reference sequence).